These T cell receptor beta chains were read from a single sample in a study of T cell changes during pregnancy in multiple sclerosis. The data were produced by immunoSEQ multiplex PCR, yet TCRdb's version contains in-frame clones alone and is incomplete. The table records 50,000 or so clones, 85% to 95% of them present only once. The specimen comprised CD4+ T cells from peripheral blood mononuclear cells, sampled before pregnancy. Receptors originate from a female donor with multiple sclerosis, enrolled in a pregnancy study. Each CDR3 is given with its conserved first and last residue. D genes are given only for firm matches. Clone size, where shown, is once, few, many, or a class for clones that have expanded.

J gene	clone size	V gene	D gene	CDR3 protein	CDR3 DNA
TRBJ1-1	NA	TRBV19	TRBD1	CASRGPDGAFF	TGTGCTAGTAGGGGGCCTGATGGAGCTTTCTTT
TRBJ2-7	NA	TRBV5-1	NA	CASRLNDQGFSYEQYF	TGCGCCAGCAGACTTAACGATCAGGGGTTTTCCTACGAGCAGTACTTC
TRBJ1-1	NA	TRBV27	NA	CASSLWAANTEAFF	TGTGCCAGCAGTTTATGGGCAGCAAACACTGAAGCTTTCTTT
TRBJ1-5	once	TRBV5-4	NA	CASSRGGGNQPQHF	TGTGCCAGCAGCCGCGGGGGGGGGAATCAGCCCCAGCATTTT
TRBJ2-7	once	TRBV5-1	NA	CASSLDPRSSYEQYF	TGCGCCAGCAGCTTGGACCCTAGATCCTCCTACGAGCAGTACTTC
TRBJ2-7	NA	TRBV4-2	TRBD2	CASSQSDDSGVYEQYF	TGTGCCAGCAGCCAATCAGACGATAGCGGGGTCTACGAGCAGTACTTC
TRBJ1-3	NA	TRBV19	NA	CASSIQGLPYSGNTIYF	TGTGCCAGTAGTATTCAGGGACTACCCTACTCTGGAAACACCATATATTTT
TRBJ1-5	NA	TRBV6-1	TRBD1	CASRVAGGDNQPQHF	TGTGCCAGCAGGGTGGCAGGGGGAGACAATCAGCCCCAGCATTTT
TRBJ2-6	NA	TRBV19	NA	CASSPSLSGSGANVLTF	TGTGCCAGTAGTCCCTCCCTATCGGGTTCTGGGGCCAACGTCCTGACTTTC
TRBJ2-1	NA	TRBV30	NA	CAWKTKEGLAEQFF	TGTGCCTGGAAAACCAAGGAGGGATTGGCTGAGCAGTTCTTC
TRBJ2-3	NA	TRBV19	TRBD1	CASSSATGTADTQYF	TGTGCCAGTAGTAGTGCGACAGGGACCGCAGATACGCAGTATTTT
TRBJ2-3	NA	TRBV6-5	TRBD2	CASRGSGGTDTQYF	TGTGCCAGCAGGGGAAGCGGGGGCACAGATACGCAGTATTTT
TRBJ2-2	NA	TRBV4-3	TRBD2	CASSQEWAGGASWTGELFF	TGCGCCAGCAGCCAAGAGTGGGCGGGGGGGGCTAGCTGGACCGGGGAGCTGTTTTTT
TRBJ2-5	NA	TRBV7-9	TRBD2	CASSLGLAGRETQYF	TGTGCCAGCAGCTTAGGACTAGCGGGGCGGGAGACCCAGTACTTC
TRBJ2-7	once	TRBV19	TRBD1	CASSSLTRGREQYF	TGTGCCAGTAGTTCCTTGACCAGGGGGCGCGAGCAGTACTTC
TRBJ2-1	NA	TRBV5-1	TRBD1	CASSSARTGGGNEQFF	TGCGCCAGCAGCTCAGCACGGACAGGGGGAGGGAATGAGCAGTTCTTC
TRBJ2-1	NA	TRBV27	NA	CASSHKLDTYPYNEQFF	TGTGCCAGCAGTCATAAATTAGACACGTACCCCTACAATGAGCAGTTCTTC
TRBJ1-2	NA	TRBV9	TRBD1	CASSSRDRGPINYGYTF	TGTGCCAGCAGCAGCCGGGACAGGGGACCAATTAACTATGGCTACACCTTC
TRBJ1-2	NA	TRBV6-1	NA	CASTWSSGNDGYTF	TGTGCCAGCACCTGGTCCTCAGGGAACGATGGCTACACCTTC
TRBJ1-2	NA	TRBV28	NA	CASTPSGARANYGYTF	TGTGCCAGCACCCCGAGCGGCGCCAGAGCTAACTATGGCTACACCTTC
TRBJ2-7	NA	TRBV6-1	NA	CASIKAGAWYEQYF	TGTGCCAGCATTAAGGCGGGGGCCTGGTACGAGCAGTACTTC
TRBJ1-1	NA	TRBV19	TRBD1	CASSDDRGTEAFF	TGTGCCAGTAGTGATGACAGGGGCACTGAAGCTTTCTTT
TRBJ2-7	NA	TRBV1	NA	CTSSQIGTSGSYEQYF	TGCACCAGCAGCCAAATCGGGACTAGCGGGTCCTACGAGCAGTACTTC
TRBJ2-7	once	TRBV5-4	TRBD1	CASSSDRVYEQYF	TGTGCCAGCAGCTCGGACAGGGTATACGAGCAGTACTTC
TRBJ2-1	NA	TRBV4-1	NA	CASSQDQGGYNEQFF	TGCGCCAGCAGCCAAGACCAGGGGGGCTACAATGAGCAGTTCTTC
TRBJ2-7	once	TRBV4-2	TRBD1	CASSHQTPGQGYEQYF	TGTGCCAGCAGCCATCAGACCCCGGGACAGGGCTACGAGCAGTACTTC
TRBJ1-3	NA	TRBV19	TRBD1	CASSIGTVPGNTIYF	TGTGCCAGTAGTATCGGGACAGTGCCTGGAAACACCATATATTTT
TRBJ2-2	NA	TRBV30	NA	CAWSWAGTGELFF	TGTGCCTGGAGTTGGGCGGGCACCGGGGAGCTGTTTTTT
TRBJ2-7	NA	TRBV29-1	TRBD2	CSANLAGGHEQYF	TGCAGCGCAAATCTAGCGGGAGGGCATGAGCAGTACTTC